The rows below give T cell receptor beta chains drawn from one sample of a study of identical twins' blood T cells. Each CDR3 protein gets one entry after TCRdb re-called the 5' RACE reads with MiXCR. This sample has fewer than 450,000 distinct CDR3 sequences; under 30% occur once, and the top ten carry 6.1%. Sequencing was done on a sample of PBMCs. The receptors originated from a woman between 18 and 49 years old in good health. CDR3s include the opening cysteine and the closing phenylalanine or tryptophan. A D gene is named only where the DNA matches it firmly. The size of a clone is reported for some rows only, either as once, few or many, or as a class for expanded clones.

D gene: NA; V gene: TRBV7-9; J gene: TRBJ2-7; clone size: NA; CDR3 protein: CASNGGENEQYF; CDR3 DNA: TGTGCCAGCAATGGAGGGGAAAACGAGCAGTACTTC
D gene: TRBD1; V gene: TRBV7-9; J gene: TRBJ1-3; clone size: many; CDR3 protein: CASSGTGRNSGNTIYF; CDR3 DNA: TGTGCCAGCAGCGGGACAGGGAGAAACTCTGGAAACACCATATATTTT
D gene: NA; V gene: TRBV6-9; J gene: TRBJ2-1; clone size: NA; CDR3 protein: CASSWGLADYNEQFF; CDR3 DNA: TGTGCCAGCAGCTGGGGGCTAGCGGATTACAATGAGCAGTTCTTC
D gene: NA; V gene: TRBV29-1; J gene: TRBJ1-1; clone size: NA; CDR3 protein: CSAELKENTEAFF; CDR3 DNA: TGCAGCGCTGAATTGAAGGAGAACACTGAAGCTTTCTTT
D gene: NA; V gene: TRBV7-2; J gene: TRBJ2-3; clone size: many; CDR3 protein: CASSPNLGTDTQYF; CDR3 DNA: TGTGCCAGCAGCCCTAACCTTGGCACAGATACGCAGTATTTT
D gene: NA; V gene: TRBV9; J gene: TRBJ1-1; clone size: NA; CDR3 protein: CASSQGVLNTEAFF; CDR3 DNA: TGTGCCAGCAGCCAAGGAGTTTTGAACACTGAAGCTTTCTTT
D gene: NA; V gene: TRBV29-1; J gene: TRBJ1-1; clone size: few; CDR3 protein: CSVVSGGNTEAFF; CDR3 DNA: TGCAGCGTTGTCTCGGGGGGGAACACTGAAGCTTTCTTT
D gene: TRBD1; V gene: TRBV20-1; J gene: TRBJ1-1; clone size: many; CDR3 protein: CSASGTGGSTEAFF; CDR3 DNA: TGCAGTGCTAGTGGGACAGGCGGGAGCACTGAAGCTTTCTTT
D gene: TRBD1; V gene: TRBV6-5; J gene: TRBJ2-4; clone size: NA; CDR3 protein: CASSYRDRVAKNIQYF; CDR3 DNA: TGTGCCAGCAGTTACAGAGACAGGGTAGCCAAAAACATTCAGTACTTC
D gene: TRBD1; V gene: TRBV18; J gene: TRBJ2-1; clone size: few; CDR3 protein: CASSSVSGTDYNEQFF; CDR3 DNA: TGTGCCAGCTCATCTGTTTCCGGGACAGACTACAATGAGCAGTTCTTC
D gene: TRBD2; V gene: TRBV5-1; J gene: TRBJ2-2; clone size: NA; CDR3 protein: CASSNAHLAGDIRAGELFF; CDR3 DNA: TGCGCCAGCAGCAATGCGCACCTAGCGGGAGACATAAGGGCCGGGGAGCTGTTTTTT
D gene: NA; V gene: TRBV3-1; J gene: TRBJ1-3; clone size: NA; CDR3 protein: CASSQAGPLSGNTIYF; CDR3 DNA: TGTGCCAGCAGCCAGGCAGGGCCTCTCTCTGGAAACACCATATATTTT
D gene: NA; V gene: TRBV14; J gene: TRBJ2-6; clone size: NA; CDR3 protein: CASSRDGVSGANVLTF; CDR3 DNA: TGTGCCAGCAGCCGGGACGGAGTCTCTGGGGCCAACGTCCTGACTTTC
D gene: NA; V gene: TRBV3-1; J gene: TRBJ2-1; clone size: NA; CDR3 protein: CASSQDAGKSEQFF; CDR3 DNA: TGTGCCAGCAGCCAAGACGCAGGGAAGTCTGAGCAGTTCTTC
D gene: NA; V gene: TRBV12-3/TRBV12-4; J gene: TRBJ1-2; clone size: NA; CDR3 protein: CASSRGQYYGYTF; CDR3 DNA: TGTGCCAGCAGCAGAGGACAGTACTATGGCTACACCTTC
D gene: NA; V gene: TRBV29-1; J gene: TRBJ1-1; clone size: once; CDR3 protein: CSVRKAINTEAFF; CDR3 DNA: TGCAGCGTTAGAAAGGCTATTAACACTGAAGCTTTCTTT
D gene: NA; V gene: TRBV5-1; J gene: TRBJ2-1; clone size: NA; CDR3 protein: CASSLEGTGEQFF; CDR3 DNA: TGCGCCAGCAGCTTGGAAGGGACGGGTGAGCAGTTCTTC
D gene: NA; V gene: TRBV19; J gene: TRBJ1-1; clone size: NA; CDR3 protein: CASSIGGSGDTEAFF; CDR3 DNA: TGTGCCAGTAGTATAGGGGGCTCTGGGGACACTGAAGCTTTCTTT
D gene: NA; V gene: TRBV20-1; J gene: TRBJ2-5; clone size: many; CDR3 protein: CSARLGTEQETQYF; CDR3 DNA: TGCAGTGCTAGACTCGGGACGGAACAAGAGACCCAGTACTTC
D gene: NA; V gene: TRBV14; J gene: TRBJ2-3; clone size: few; CDR3 protein: CASSQDRHTQYF; CDR3 DNA: TGTGCCAGCAGCCAAGATCGACATACGCAGTATTTT
D gene: NA; V gene: TRBV10-2; J gene: TRBJ2-5; clone size: few; CDR3 protein: CASSESSETQYF; CDR3 DNA: TGCGCCAGCAGTGAGTCCTCTGAGACCCAGTACTTC
D gene: NA; V gene: TRBV5-4; J gene: TRBJ1-2; clone size: NA; CDR3 protein: CASSLGLPANYGYTF; CDR3 DNA: TGTGCCAGCAGCTTGGGACTACCAGCTAACTATGGCTACACCTTC
D gene: TRBD1; V gene: TRBV6-1; J gene: TRBJ1-1; clone size: few; CDR3 protein: CASRSRDSLNTEAFF; CDR3 DNA: TGTGCCAGCAGGTCCCGGGACAGCCTTAACACTGAAGCTTTCTTT
D gene: TRBD2; V gene: TRBV19; J gene: TRBJ2-1; clone size: NA; CDR3 protein: CASSAGTSNEQFF; CDR3 DNA: TGTGCCAGTAGTGCCGGGACTAGCAATGAGCAGTTCTTC
D gene: NA; V gene: TRBV5-1; J gene: TRBJ2-1; clone size: NA; CDR3 protein: CASSFQGIISYNEQFF; CDR3 DNA: TGCGCCAGCAGCTTCCAGGGGATCATCTCCTACAATGAGCAGTTCTTC
D gene: NA; V gene: TRBV7-9; J gene: TRBJ2-1; clone size: few; CDR3 protein: CASSAWTGEQFF; CDR3 DNA: TGTGCCAGCAGCGCGTGGACCGGTGAGCAGTTCTTC
D gene: TRBD1; V gene: TRBV14; J gene: TRBJ2-5; clone size: NA; CDR3 protein: CASSLRQGGETQYF; CDR3 DNA: TGTGCCAGCAGCCTAAGACAGGGGGGCGAGACCCAGTACTTC
D gene: TRBD1; V gene: TRBV14; J gene: TRBJ1-1; clone size: NA; CDR3 protein: CASSQGTGGSMNTEAFF; CDR3 DNA: TGTGCCAGCAGCCAAGGGACAGGGGGCAGCATGAACACTGAAGCTTTCTTT
D gene: TRBD1; V gene: TRBV5-6; J gene: TRBJ1-1; clone size: few; CDR3 protein: CASSPGQGLEAFF; CDR3 DNA: TGTGCCAGCAGCCCGGGACAGGGGCTTGAAGCTTTCTTT
D gene: NA; V gene: TRBV27; J gene: TRBJ2-3; clone size: NA; CDR3 protein: CASSYKGRGTDTQYF; CDR3 DNA: TGTGCCAGCAGCTACAAGGGTAGGGGCACAGATACGCAGTATTTT
D gene: NA; V gene: TRBV12-3/TRBV12-4; J gene: TRBJ1-2; clone size: NA; CDR3 protein: CASRARRSNYGYTF; CDR3 DNA: TGTGCCAGCAGGGCGAGAAGGTCTAACTATGGCTACACCTTC
D gene: TRBD1; V gene: TRBV6-5; J gene: TRBJ1-1; clone size: NA; CDR3 protein: CASSSMGQSEAFF; CDR3 DNA: TGTGCCAGCAGTTCCATGGGACAGTCGGAAGCTTTCTTT
D gene: TRBD1; V gene: TRBV6-5; J gene: TRBJ1-6; clone size: many; CDR3 protein: CASSYSIEGASPLHF; CDR3 DNA: TGTGCCAGCAGTTACTCGATAGAGGGGGCTTCACCCCTCCACTTT
D gene: TRBD1; V gene: TRBV4-3; J gene: TRBJ1-4; clone size: NA; CDR3 protein: CASSQEKTGGGEKLFF; CDR3 DNA: TGCGCCAGCAGCCAAGAAAAGACAGGGGGAGGTGAAAAACTGTTTTTT
D gene: TRBD1; V gene: TRBV7-9; J gene: TRBJ1-5; clone size: NA; CDR3 protein: CASSRGTDSSNQPQHF; CDR3 DNA: TGTGCCAGCAGCAGAGGGACAGATTCTAGCAATCAGCCCCAGCATTTT
D gene: NA; V gene: TRBV19; J gene: TRBJ1-2; clone size: many; CDR3 protein: CASNLGVDYGYTF; CDR3 DNA: TGTGCCAGTAACCTCGGAGTGGACTATGGCTACACCTTC
D gene: TRBD1; V gene: TRBV28; J gene: TRBJ1-1; clone size: few; CDR3 protein: CASSRTGARNTEAFF; CDR3 DNA: TGTGCCAGCAGTCGGACAGGGGCGCGGAACACTGAAGCTTTCTTT
D gene: NA; V gene: TRBV20-1; J gene: TRBJ1-1; clone size: few; CDR3 protein: CSAPTVTEAFF; CDR3 DNA: TGCAGTGCACCCACCGTCACTGAAGCTTTCTTT
D gene: NA; V gene: TRBV20-1; J gene: TRBJ1-4; clone size: few; CDR3 protein: CSARYLNEKLFF; CDR3 DNA: TGCAGTGCTAGATACTTAAATGAAAAACTGTTTTTT
D gene: NA; V gene: TRBV7-2; J gene: TRBJ1-2; clone size: NA; CDR3 protein: CASSFPGGGGYTF; CDR3 DNA: TGTGCCAGCAGCTTTCCCGGGGGCGGTGGCTACACCTTC
D gene: TRBD1; V gene: TRBV27; J gene: TRBJ1-2; clone size: NA; CDR3 protein: CASSPTGTANYGYTF; CDR3 DNA: TGTGCCAGCAGTCCTACCGGGACAGCTAACTATGGCTACACCTTC
D gene: NA; V gene: TRBV20-1; J gene: TRBJ2-2; clone size: few; CDR3 protein: CSARGSQNTGELFF; CDR3 DNA: TGCAGTGCTAGAGGGTCCCAGAACACCGGGGAGCTGTTTTTT
D gene: NA; V gene: TRBV4-2; J gene: TRBJ2-7; clone size: few; CDR3 protein: CASSQDIRQDSYEQYF; CDR3 DNA: TGTGCCAGCAGCCAAGACATAAGACAGGACTCCTACGAGCAGTACTTC
D gene: NA; V gene: TRBV29-1; J gene: TRBJ1-1; clone size: few; CDR3 protein: CSVRGELFMNTEAFF; CDR3 DNA: TGCAGCGTTAGGGGGGAACTTTTCATGAACACTGAAGCTTTCTTT
D gene: TRBD1; V gene: TRBV27; J gene: TRBJ1-1; clone size: many; CDR3 protein: CASSLTGGMNTEAFF; CDR3 DNA: TGTGCCAGCAGTTTAACAGGGGGAATGAACACTGAAGCTTTCTTT
D gene: NA; V gene: TRBV29-1; J gene: TRBJ2-1; clone size: many; CDR3 protein: CSVVGAGTYNEQFF; CDR3 DNA: TGCAGCGTTGTAGGGGCAGGGACTTACAATGAGCAGTTCTTC
D gene: TRBD1; V gene: TRBV10-3; J gene: TRBJ2-7; clone size: NA; CDR3 protein: CAIRGQSYEQYF; CDR3 DNA: TGTGCCATCAGGGGACAGTCCTACGAGCAGTACTTC
D gene: NA; V gene: TRBV6-1; J gene: TRBJ1-1; clone size: NA; CDR3 protein: CASSVHRNTEAFF; CDR3 DNA: TGTGCCAGCAGTGTACACAGGAACACTGAAGCTTTCTTT
D gene: NA; V gene: TRBV30; J gene: TRBJ2-1; clone size: NA; CDR3 protein: CAWRTGPTYNEQFF; CDR3 DNA: TGTGCCTGGAGAACGGGACCGACATACAATGAGCAGTTCTTC
D gene: NA; V gene: TRBV11-2; J gene: TRBJ1-1; clone size: NA; CDR3 protein: CASTLIGERTEAFF; CDR3 DNA: TGTGCCAGCACCCTGATCGGAGAAAGGACTGAAGCTTTCTTT
D gene: TRBD2; V gene: TRBV7-9; J gene: TRBJ2-1; clone size: NA; CDR3 protein: CASSPGTSGYHEQFF; CDR3 DNA: TGTGCCAGCAGCCCAGGGACTAGCGGTTACCATGAGCAGTTCTTC
D gene: NA; V gene: TRBV6-1; J gene: TRBJ1-5; clone size: NA; CDR3 protein: CASSEGESQPQHF; CDR3 DNA: TGTGCCAGCAGTGAGGGGGAGAGTCAGCCCCAGCATTTT
D gene: NA; V gene: TRBV20-1; J gene: TRBJ1-1; clone size: few; CDR3 protein: CSASLDLNTEAFF; CDR3 DNA: TGCAGTGCTAGTCTGGATCTGAACACTGAAGCTTTCTTT
D gene: TRBD1; V gene: TRBV19; J gene: TRBJ1-2; clone size: few; CDR3 protein: CASRDRGRDYGYTF; CDR3 DNA: TGTGCCAGTAGAGACAGGGGGCGCGACTATGGCTACACCTTC
D gene: NA; V gene: TRBV6-5; J gene: TRBJ1-5; clone size: few; CDR3 protein: CASGGYSNQPQHF; CDR3 DNA: TGTGCCAGCGGGGGCTATAGCAATCAGCCCCAGCATTTT